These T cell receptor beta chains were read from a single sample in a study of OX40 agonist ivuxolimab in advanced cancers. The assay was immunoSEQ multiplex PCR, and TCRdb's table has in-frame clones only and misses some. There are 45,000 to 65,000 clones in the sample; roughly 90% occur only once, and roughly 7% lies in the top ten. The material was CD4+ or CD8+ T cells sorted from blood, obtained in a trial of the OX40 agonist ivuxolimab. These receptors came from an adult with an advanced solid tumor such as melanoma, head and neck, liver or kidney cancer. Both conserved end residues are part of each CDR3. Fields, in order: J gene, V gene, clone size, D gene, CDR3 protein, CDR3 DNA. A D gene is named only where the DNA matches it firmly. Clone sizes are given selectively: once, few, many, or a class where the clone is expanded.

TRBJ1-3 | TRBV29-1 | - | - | CSASPPGAGNTIYF | TGCAGTGCATCCCCCCCAGGGGCAGGAAACACCATATATTTT
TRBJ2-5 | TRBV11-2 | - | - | CASSYSDLQETQYF | TGTGCCAGCAGCTATTCCGATCTCCAAGAGACCCAGTACTTC
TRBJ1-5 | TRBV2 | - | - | CASKWEANQPQHF | TGTGCCAGCAAATGGGAAGCCAATCAGCCCCAGCATTTT
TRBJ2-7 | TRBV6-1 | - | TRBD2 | CASSSGLAAEQYF | TGTGCCAGCAGCTCGGGACTAGCTGCCGAGCAGTACTTC
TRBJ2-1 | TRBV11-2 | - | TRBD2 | CASSAGLAYEQFF | TGTGCCAGCAGCGCCGGACTAGCATATGAGCAGTTCTTC
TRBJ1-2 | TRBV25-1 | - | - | CASSTGPTNYGYTF | TGTGCCAGCAGTACAGGCCCAACTAACTATGGCTACACCTTC
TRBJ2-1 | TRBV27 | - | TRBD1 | CASSLFPGTGPYNEQFF | TGTGCCAGCAGTTTATTCCCCGGGACAGGGCCCTACAATGAGCAGTTCTTC
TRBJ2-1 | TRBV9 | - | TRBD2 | CASSERFGGDNEQFF | TGTGCCAGCAGCGAAAGATTCGGGGGGGACAATGAGCAGTTCTTC
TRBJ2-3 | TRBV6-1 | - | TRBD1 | CASRTGQYTDTQYF | TGTGCCAGCAGAACGGGACAGTACACAGATACGCAGTATTTT
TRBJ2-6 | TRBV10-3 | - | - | CAITGPGANVLTF | TGTGCCATCACTGGGCCTGGGGCCAACGTCCTGACTTTC
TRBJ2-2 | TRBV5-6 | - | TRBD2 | CASSLVAGGYTGELFF | TGTGCCAGCAGCTTGGTAGCGGGAGGGTACACCGGGGAGCTGTTTTTT
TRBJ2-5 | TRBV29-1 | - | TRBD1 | CSVAGGTGAQETQYF | TGCAGCGTTGCTGGGGGGACAGGGGCTCAAGAGACCCAGTACTTC
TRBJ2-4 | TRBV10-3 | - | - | CAISESPHGIAKNIQYF | TGTGCCATCAGTGAGTCTCCTCACGGAATTGCCAAAAACATTCAGTACTTC
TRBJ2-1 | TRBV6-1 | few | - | CATDNSYNEQFF | TGTGCCACGGACAACTCCTACAATGAGCAGTTCTTC